This T cell receptor beta chain was observed in a study of T-cell memory formation after mild COVID-19. Study information: Clusters of TCRs were largely donor specific. Notes on the study in general: Some responding clones appeared in pre-infection memory, suggesting cross-reactive memory joined. Clones contracting over day 15 to 85 were CD4/CD8 balanced, with later expanders leaning CD4+.

In regard to this clonotype: What it binds is unknown.

Employing constant-segment primers, 5'RACE generated TCR alpha and TCR beta cDNA libraries bearing sample barcodes and UMIs. Each CDR3 protein gets one entry after TCRdb re-called the 5' RACE reads with MiXCR. In the table there are fewer than 550,000 distinct CDR3 sequences, about 20% of which are singletons. Germline CDR1 LGHNA, CDR2 YSLEER. Trimming took 0 bases from V and 6 from J; bases not matched to a gene: 15. The CDR3 is 20 residues long. Sequenced material: PBMCs or a T cell subset sorted from them (not recorded which). The origin of this receptor is an adult woman who had mild COVID-19 (a few samples of this study predate the infection). Cell type and time point are not known. The chain uses TRBV4-3 and TRBJ2-3, with 13 bases that match TRBD2. CDR3 coding DNA: TGCGCCAGCAGCCAAGATGCCATCTCGGCACTAGCGGGAGGGCTGGATACGCAGTATTTT. Its protein is CASSQDAISALAGGLDTQYF.